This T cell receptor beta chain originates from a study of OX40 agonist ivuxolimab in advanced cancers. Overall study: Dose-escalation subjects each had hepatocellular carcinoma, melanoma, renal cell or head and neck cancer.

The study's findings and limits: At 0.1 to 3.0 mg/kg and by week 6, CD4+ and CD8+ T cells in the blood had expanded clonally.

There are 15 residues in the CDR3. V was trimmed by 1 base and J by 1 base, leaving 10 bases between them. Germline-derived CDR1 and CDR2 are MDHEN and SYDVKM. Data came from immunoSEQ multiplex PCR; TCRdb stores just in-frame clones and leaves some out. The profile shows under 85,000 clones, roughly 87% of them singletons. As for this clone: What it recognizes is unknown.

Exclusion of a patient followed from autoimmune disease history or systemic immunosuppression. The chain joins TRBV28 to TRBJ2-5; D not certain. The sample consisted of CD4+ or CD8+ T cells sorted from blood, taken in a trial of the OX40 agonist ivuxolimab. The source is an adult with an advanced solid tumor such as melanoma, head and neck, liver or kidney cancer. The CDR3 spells CASSLFGQAQETQYF. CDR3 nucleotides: TGTGCCAGCAGTTTATTTGGCCAAGCCCAAGAGACCCAGTACTTC.